These 5 T cell receptor beta chains originate from one sample sequenced in a study of blood T cell repertoires in COVID-19. The repertoire was sequenced with immunoSEQ multiplex PCR; TCRdb's copy has only in-frame clones and lacks some. Of about 44,000 clones listed, 75% to 90% were seen once; the top ten hold 1% to 1.5%. Sequencing input: peripheral blood. Source of these receptors: a woman aged 40 to 55 with acute or convalescent COVID-19.

This clone has just one count. This chain links TRBV29-1 with TRBJ1-1, with D possibly matching TRBD1 (5 bases). Germline V gene data show CDR1 as SQVTM and CDR2 as ANQGSEA. The CDR3 is 15 amino acids. The V and J ends lost 3 bases and 6 bases respectively, with 20 bases between them. CDR3 in amino acids: CSVDGTRGRDPEAFF. In DNA form, the CDR3 reads TGCAGCGTTGATGGGACTAGGGGCCGCGATCCTGAAGCTTTCTTT.

This sequence joins TRBV30 and TRBJ2-3; D is perhaps TRBD2 (5 bases). CDR3 length: 15 residues. Looked up from germline, CDR1 is GTSNPN and CDR2 is SVGIG (reference sequence). The germline V and J ends were trimmed by 0 bases and 2 bases, with 12 bases remaining between them. Written as DNA, the CDR3 is TGTGCCTGGAGTGTACCAAGCGGATACACAGATACGCAGTATTTT. Its protein product is CAWSVPSGYTDTQYF.

The chain carries TRBV11-3 and TRBJ2-7; D perhaps matches TRBD1 (6 bases). The germline CDR1 and CDR2 sequences are SGHNT and YENEEA. The CDR3 spans 15 residues. V was shortened by 2 bases and J by 4 bases, with 15 bases between the two germline ends. The CDR3 region has the DNA TGTGCCAGCAGCTTATTGTTAGACAGGAAGTACGAGCAGTACTTC. Its translation is CASSLLLDRKYEQYF.

V is TRBV7-3 and J is TRBJ2-4; TRBD1 matches at 7 bases. This CDR3 contains 14 residues. Trimming took 4 bases from V and 2 from J; bases not matched to a gene: 2. From germline, CDR1 is SGHTA and CDR2 FQGTGA. CDR3 DNA: TGTGCCAGCAGCTCGACAGGGTCCAAAAACATTCAGTACTTC. Its protein product is CASSSTGSKNIQYF.

This clone was counted a few times. The chain carries TRBV2 and TRBJ1-1; 7 bases fit TRBD1. Germline V CDR1 and CDR2: SNHLY, FYNNEI. CDR3 size: 14 residues. V was pared by 6 bases and J by 3 bases, with 7 bases of the junction left unmatched. Here the CDR3 DNA reads TGTGCCAGCAGCAGACAGGGCGGGGACACTGAAGCTTTCTTT. It specifies CASSRQGGDTEAFF.